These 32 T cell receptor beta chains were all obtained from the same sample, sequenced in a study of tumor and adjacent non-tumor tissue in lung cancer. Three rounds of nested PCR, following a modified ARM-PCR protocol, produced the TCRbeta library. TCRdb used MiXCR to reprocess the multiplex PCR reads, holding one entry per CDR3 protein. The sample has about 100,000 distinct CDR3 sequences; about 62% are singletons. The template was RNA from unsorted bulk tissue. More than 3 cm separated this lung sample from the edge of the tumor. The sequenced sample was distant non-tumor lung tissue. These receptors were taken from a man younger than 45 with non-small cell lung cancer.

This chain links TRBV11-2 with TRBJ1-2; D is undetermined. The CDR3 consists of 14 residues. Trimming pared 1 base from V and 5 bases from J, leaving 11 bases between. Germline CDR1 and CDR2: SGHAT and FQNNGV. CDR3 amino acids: CASSLGSVIYGYTF. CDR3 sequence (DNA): TGTGCCAGCAGCTTAGGGTCAGTGATTTATGGCTACACCTTC. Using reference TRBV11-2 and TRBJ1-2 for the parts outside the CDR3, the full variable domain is EAGVAQSPRYKIIEKRQSVAFWCNPISGHATLYWYQQILGQGPKLLIQFQNNGVVDDSQLPKDRFSAERLKGVDSTLKIQPAKLEDSAVYLCASSLGSVIYGYTFGSGTRLTVV.

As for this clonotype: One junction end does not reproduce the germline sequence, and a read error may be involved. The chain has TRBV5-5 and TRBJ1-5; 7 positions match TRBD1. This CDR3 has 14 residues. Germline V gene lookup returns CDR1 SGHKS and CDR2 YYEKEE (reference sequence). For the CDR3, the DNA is TGTGCCAGCAGCTTCGGGACAGATGATCAGTCCCAGCATTTT. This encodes CASSFGTDDQSQHF.

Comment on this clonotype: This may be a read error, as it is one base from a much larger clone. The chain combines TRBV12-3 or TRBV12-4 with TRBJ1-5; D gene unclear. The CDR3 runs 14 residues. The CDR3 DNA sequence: TGTGTCAGCAGCCGGAGGGCAGTCAATCAGCCCCAGCATTTT. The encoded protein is CVSSRRAVNQPQHF.

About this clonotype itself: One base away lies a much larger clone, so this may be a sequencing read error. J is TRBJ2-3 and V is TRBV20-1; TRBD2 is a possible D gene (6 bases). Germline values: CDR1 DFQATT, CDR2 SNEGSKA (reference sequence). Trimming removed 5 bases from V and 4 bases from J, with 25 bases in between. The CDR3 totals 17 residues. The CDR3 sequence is CSARRVRGAARADTQYF. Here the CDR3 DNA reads TGCAGTGCTCGGAGGGTCCGGGGCGCTGCGCGGGCAGATACGCAGTATTTT.

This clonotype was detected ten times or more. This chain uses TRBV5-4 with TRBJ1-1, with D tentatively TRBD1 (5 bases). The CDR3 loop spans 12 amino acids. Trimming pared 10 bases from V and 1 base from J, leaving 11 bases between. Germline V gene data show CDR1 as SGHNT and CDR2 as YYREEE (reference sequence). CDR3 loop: CAVGEPNTEAFF. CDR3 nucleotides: TGTGCCGTGGGGGAGCCGAACACTGAAGCTTTCTTT.

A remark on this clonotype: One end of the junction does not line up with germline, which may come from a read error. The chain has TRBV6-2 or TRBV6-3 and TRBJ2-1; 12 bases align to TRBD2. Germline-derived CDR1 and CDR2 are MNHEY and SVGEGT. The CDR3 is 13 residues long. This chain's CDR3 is CANRTSGDNERFF. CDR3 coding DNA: TGTGCCAACAGGACTAGCGGGGACAATGAGCGGTTCTTT.

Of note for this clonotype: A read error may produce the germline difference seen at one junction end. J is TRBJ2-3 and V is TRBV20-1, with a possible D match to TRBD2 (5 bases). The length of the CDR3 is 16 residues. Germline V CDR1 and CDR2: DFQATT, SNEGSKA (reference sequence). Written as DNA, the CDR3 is TGCAGTGCTGGGCGCCGGGCGCCCGATAGCGCAGATACGCGGTATTTT. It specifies CSAGRRAPDSADTRYF.

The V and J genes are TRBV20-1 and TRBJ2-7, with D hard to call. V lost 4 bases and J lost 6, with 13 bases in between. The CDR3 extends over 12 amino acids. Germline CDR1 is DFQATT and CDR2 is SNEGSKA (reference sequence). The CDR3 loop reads CSAIFPPTEQYF. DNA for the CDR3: TGCAGTGCTATCTTTCCACCCACCGAGCAGTACTTC.

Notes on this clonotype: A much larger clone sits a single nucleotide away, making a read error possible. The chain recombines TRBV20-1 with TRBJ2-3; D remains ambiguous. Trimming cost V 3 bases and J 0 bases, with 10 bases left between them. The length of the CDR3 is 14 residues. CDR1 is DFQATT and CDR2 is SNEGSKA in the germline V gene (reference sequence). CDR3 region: CSASVEFSTDTQYF. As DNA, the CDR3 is TGCAGTGCTAGCGTCGAGTTTAGCACAGATACGCAGTATTTT.

The CDR3 loop is CTNSQGPGASYEQYF. The CDR3 DNA is TGCACCAACAGCCAAGGCCCAGGGGCATCCTACGAGCAGTACTTC. J is TRBJ2-7 and V is TRBV4-1; possibly TRBD1 for D (6 bases). Germline V lookup: CDR1 MGHRA, CDR2 YSYEKL. The CDR3 length is 15 residues.

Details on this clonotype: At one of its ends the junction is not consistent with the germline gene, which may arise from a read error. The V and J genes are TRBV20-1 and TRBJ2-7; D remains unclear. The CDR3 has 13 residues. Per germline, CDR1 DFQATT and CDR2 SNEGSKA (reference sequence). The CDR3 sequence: CSVPKVARDDQYF. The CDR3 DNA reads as TGCAGTGTCCCGAAGGTGGCCCGAGACGACCAGTACTTC.

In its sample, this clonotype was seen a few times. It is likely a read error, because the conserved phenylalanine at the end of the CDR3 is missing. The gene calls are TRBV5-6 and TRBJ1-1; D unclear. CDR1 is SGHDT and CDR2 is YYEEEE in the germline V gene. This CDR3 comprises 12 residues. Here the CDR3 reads CANSYTNTEAFS. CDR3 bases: TGTGCCAACAGCTATACCAACACTGAAGCTTTCTCT.

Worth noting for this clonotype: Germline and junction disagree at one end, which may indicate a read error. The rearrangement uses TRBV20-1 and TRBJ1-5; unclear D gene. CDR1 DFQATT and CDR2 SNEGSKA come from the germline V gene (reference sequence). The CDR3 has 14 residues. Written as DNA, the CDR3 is TGCAGTGCTAGAGTCACCGGGCCTTATCAGCCCCAGCAATTT. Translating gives CSARVTGPYQPQQF.

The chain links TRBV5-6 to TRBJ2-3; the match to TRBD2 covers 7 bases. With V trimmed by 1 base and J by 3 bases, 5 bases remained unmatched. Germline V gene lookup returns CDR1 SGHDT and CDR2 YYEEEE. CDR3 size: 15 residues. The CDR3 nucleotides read TGTGCCAGCAGCTTGTCCAACGGGGGGACAGATACGCAGTATTTT. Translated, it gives CASSLSNGGTDTQYF.

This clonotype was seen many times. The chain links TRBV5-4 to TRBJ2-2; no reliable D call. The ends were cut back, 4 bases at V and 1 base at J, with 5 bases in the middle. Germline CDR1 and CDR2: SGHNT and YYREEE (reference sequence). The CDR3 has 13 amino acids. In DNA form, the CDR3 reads TGTGCCAGCAGCGGGCAGAACACCGGGGAGCTGTTTTTT. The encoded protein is CASSGQNTGELFF.

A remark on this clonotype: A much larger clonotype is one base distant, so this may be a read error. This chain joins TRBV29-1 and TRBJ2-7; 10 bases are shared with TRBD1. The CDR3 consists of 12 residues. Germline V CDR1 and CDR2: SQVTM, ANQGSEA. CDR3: CSVKGQGHEQHF. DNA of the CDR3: TGCAGCGTAAAGGGACAGGGGCACGAGCAGCACTTC.

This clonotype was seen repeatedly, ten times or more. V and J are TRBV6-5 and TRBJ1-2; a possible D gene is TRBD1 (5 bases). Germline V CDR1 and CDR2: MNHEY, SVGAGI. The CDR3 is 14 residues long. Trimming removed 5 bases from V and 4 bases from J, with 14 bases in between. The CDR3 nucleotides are TGTGCCAGCAGTCAAACCGGGGGGGGCTATGGCTACACCTTC. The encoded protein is CASSQTGGGYGYTF.

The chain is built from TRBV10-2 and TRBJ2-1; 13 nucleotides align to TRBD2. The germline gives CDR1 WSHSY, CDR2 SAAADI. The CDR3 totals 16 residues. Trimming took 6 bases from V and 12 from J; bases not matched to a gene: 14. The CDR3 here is CASRAGTSGAYNLQFF. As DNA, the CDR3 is TGCGCCAGCAGGGCCGGGACTAGCGGGGCCTACAACTTGCAGTTCTTC.

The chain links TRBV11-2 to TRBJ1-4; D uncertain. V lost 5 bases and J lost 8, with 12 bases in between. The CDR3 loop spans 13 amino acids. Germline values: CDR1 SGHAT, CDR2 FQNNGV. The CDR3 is CASSPSFREKLFF. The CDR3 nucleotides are TGTGCCAGCAGCCCATCGTTCCGGGAAAAACTGTTTTTT.

The DNA for the CDR3 is TGTGCCAGCAGCCCAGACGAAGCAGTGAACACTGAAGCTTTCTTT. Translation gives CASSPDEAVNTEAFF. This chain links TRBV14 with TRBJ1-1, with D hard to call. The CDR3 is made up of 15 amino acids. Trimming removed 4 bases at V and 0 bases at J, with 12 bases between. Germline lookup yields CDR1 SGHDN and CDR2 FVKESK.

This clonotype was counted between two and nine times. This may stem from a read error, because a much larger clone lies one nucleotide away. The CDR3 region has the DNA TGCAATGCTACACGGACAGAGAGCTCCTACGAGCAGTACTTC. Protein product: CNATRTESSYEQYF. The chain is built from TRBV20-1 and TRBJ2-7, with a possible D match to TRBD1 (6 bases). The CDR3 consists of 14 residues. Germline assignment: CDR1 DFQATT and CDR2 SNEGSKA (reference sequence).

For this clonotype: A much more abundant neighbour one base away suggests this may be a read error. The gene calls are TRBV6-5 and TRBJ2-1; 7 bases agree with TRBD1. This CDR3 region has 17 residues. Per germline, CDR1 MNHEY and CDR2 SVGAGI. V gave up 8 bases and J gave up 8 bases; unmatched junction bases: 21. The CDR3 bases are TGTGCCAGCTGCTGCCCAGTGTGGAGAGGGGGCATGGATGAGCAGTTCTTC. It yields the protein CASCCPVWRGGMDEQFF.

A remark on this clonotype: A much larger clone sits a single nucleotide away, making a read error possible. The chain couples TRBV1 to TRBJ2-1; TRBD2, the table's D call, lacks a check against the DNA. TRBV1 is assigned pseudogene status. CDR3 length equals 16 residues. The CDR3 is CTMGTSGFRSYNEHFF. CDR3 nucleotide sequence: TGCACCATGGGGACTAGCGGATTCCGCTCCTACAATGAGCATTTCTTC.

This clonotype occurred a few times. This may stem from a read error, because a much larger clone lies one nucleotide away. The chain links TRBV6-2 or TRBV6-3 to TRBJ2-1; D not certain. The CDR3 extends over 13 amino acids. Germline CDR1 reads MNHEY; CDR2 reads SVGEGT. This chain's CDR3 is CAGSYPMENEQFF. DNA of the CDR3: TGTGCCGGCAGTTACCCGATGGAAAATGAGCAGTTCTTC.

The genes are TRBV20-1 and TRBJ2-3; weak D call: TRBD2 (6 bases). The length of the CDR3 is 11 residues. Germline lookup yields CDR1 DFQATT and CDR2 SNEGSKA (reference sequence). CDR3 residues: CGVRLADTQYF. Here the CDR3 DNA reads TGCGGTGTTAGACTAGCAGATACGCAGTATTTT.

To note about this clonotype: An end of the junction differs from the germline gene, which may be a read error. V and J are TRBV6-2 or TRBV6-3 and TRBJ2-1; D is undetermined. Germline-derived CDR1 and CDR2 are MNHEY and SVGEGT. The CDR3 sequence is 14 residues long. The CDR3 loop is CASRSHQFYNEQLF. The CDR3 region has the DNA TGTGCCAGCAGAAGTCATCAATTCTACAATGAGCAGCTCTTC.

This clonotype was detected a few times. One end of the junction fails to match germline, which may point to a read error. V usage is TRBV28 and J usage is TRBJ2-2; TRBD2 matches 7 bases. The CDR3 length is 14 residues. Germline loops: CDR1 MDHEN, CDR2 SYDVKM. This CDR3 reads CASRVASGTWELFF. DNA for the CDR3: TGTGCTAGCAGAGTGGCTAGCGGCACCTGGGAGCTGTTTTTT.

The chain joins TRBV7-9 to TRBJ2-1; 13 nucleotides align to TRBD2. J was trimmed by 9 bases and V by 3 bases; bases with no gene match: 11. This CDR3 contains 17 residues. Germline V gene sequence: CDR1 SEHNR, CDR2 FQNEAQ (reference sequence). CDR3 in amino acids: CASSLGRTSGSSSEQFF. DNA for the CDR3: TGTGCCAGCAGCTTGGGCCGGACTAGCGGGAGTTCTTCTGAGCAGTTCTTC.

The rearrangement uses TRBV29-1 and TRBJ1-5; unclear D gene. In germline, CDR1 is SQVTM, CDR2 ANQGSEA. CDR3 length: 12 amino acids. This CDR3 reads CSILPGAGPQHF. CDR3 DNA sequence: TGCAGTATCCTGCCAGGTGCCGGGCCCCAGCATTTT.

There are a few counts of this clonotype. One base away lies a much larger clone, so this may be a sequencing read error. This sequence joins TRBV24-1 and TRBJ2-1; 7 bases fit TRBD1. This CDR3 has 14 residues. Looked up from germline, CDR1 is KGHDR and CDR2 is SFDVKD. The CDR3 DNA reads TGTACCACCAGTCGACAGGGATCTAACAATGAGCAGTTCTTC. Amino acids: CTTSRQGSNNEQFF.

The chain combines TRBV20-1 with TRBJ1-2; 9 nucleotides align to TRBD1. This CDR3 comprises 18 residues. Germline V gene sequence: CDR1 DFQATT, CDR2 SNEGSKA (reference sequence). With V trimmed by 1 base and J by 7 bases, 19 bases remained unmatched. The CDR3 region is CSARGPPGQGAKYCGYTF. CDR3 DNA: TGCAGTGCTAGAGGCCCCCCGGGACAGGGTGCCAAATACTGTGGCTACACCTTC.

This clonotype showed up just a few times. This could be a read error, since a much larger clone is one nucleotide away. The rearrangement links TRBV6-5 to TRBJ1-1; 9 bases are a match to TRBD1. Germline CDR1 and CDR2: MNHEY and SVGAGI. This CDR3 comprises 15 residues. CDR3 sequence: CASSIRDRALSEALF. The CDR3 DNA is TGTGCCAGCAGTATCCGGGACAGGGCCCTCTCTGAAGCTCTCTTT.